What follows are 2 T cell receptor beta chains derived from one specimen sequenced in a study of tumor-infiltrating lymphocytes in primary liver carcinoma. Bulk tissue was left unsorted, and RNA and DNA were co-extracted from about 20-30 mg of it. Using a constant-region primer together with ProtoScript II reverse transcriptase, TCR beta cDNA was made from about 490 ng of total RNA. The TCR beta library was amplified through three nested multiplex PCR rounds in a modified ARM-PCR procedure. Both of the initial two PCR rounds ran for around 9 cycles and employed TRBV1-TRBV30 forward primers alongside a C-beta reverse primer. TCRdb re-called the multiplex PCR reads with MiXCR, one entry per CDR3 protein. The sample includes 40,000 to 45,000 distinct CDR3 sequences, 65% to 85% seen only once; the top ten take 15% to 20%. The source material was liver tumor tissue from sampling region 2. Subset specified: tumor region T2, inferior pole. Receptor source: a man aged 35-49 years with primary liver carcinoma and hepatitis B virus infection.

About this clonotype itself: At one end, the junction sequence differs from germline, possibly due to a read error. V and J are TRBV6-1 and TRBJ2-2, with D possibly matching TRBD2 (5 bases). The CDR3 runs to 13 residues. Germline V gene sequence: CDR1 MNHNS, CDR2 SASEGT. CDR3 protein: CASSAGFTGELLF. The CDR3, as DNA: TGTGCCAGCAGTGCGGGGTTCACCGGGGAACTGTTGTTT.

Details on this clonotype: This CDR3 fails to terminate in the conserved phenylalanine or tryptophan, so it likely reflects a read error. The chain employs TRBV12-3 or TRBV12-4 and TRBJ2-1, with D unresolved. This CDR3 region has 13 residues. V lost 8 bases, J lost 4 bases, and 12 bases lay in between. CDR3 sequence reads: CASPPDRYNEQFI. The DNA for the CDR3 is TGTGCCAGCCCTCCGGATAGGTACAATGAGCAGTTCATC.